Below, one TCR beta chain is given with its context. Treatment given: randomized to nivolumab then ipilimumab (arm A) or the reverse (arm B). Sorted cells were live CD3+CD8+, lacking CD19 and CD56, from PBMCs. This record comes from a study of sequential checkpoint blockade in melanoma. Overall study context: Patients were randomized 1:1 to nivolumab-then-ipilimumab or ipilimumab-then-nivolumab first-line. Maintenance nivolumab came after either treatment sequence.

CDR1 and CDR2 from the germline V gene are SGDLS and YYNGEE. Trimming shortened V by 2 bases and J by 2 bases, and 11 bases separated the two germline ends. The CDR3 has 14 amino acids. Assay: immunoSEQ multiplex PCR; the TCRdb copy retains only in-frame clones and omits some. The sample holds several thousand clones; around three fifths are singletons and the top ten take approximately 40%. The rearrangement joins TRBV9 to TRBJ2-7, with a weak D call TRBD2 (5 bases). Source: CD8+ T cells sorted from blood (inferred from file names), taken from a patient given nivolumab and ipilimumab in sequence. The TCR sequence derives from a human donor with melanoma. The CDR3 is CASSVAAGPYEQYF. As DNA, the CDR3 is TGTGCCAGCAGCGTGGCGGCGGGCCCCTACGAGCAGTACTTC.